The sequence of this TCR beta chain was determined in a study of identical twins. Through template switching, a universal primer site was introduced, and the cDNA contained unique molecular identifiers. TCRdb reanalysed the 5' RACE reads using MiXCR and keeps one entry per CDR3 protein. Here the sample spans 300,000 to 400,000 distinct CDR3 sequences, around 9% being singletons. Whole-study results and caveats: An excess of low generation probability was shown by twin-shared out-of-frame alpha sequences.

V gave up 3 bases and J gave up 5 bases; unmatched junction bases: 13. The CDR3 covers 17 residues. On this clonotype: Antigen: not known.

The sample comprised naive T cells sorted from blood. The chain combines TRBV12-3 or TRBV12-4 with TRBJ2-1; 7 positions match TRBD2. The sequence came from a woman between 50 and 59 years old in good health. The CDR3 protein is CASSLELGGSANNEQFF. As DNA, the CDR3 is TGTGCCAGCAGTTTGGAACTGGGCGGGAGTGCCAACAATGAGCAGTTCTTC.